The sequence of this TCR beta chain was determined in a study of blood T cell repertoires in COVID-19. Study as a whole: COVID-19 samples from acute and convalescent phases originated in the United States, Italy and Spain.

The CDR3 extends over 15 amino acids. Germline assignment: CDR1 MNHEY and CDR2 SVGAGI. Authors' data handling: From reference gene primer amplification, estimates of nucleated cell counts were derived. The assay was immunoSEQ multiplex PCR, and TCRdb's table has in-frame clones only and misses some. That table is the source of V, J and clone size, and D and trimming were worked out from the DNA. The sample records some 300,000 clones, around 86% being singletons. As concerns this clone: The junction shows a germline mismatch at one end, possibly a read error.

This TCR came from a man aged 65-85 years with acute or convalescent COVID-19. Sequencing used peripheral blood. The chain is built from TRBV6-5 and TRBJ2-3, with TRBD1 as a possible D gene (6 bases). In DNA, the CDR3 is TGTGCCAGCAGCTACTGGCAGGGGAGCACAGATACGCAGTATTTT. It is translated as CASSYWQGSTDTQYF.